Listed here are 32 T cell receptor beta chains from one sample, sequenced in a study of OX40 agonist ivuxolimab in advanced cancers. Sequencing was performed with immunoSEQ multiplex PCR; in TCRdb, only in-frame clones are kept and a portion is missing. The table lists 90,000 to 100,000 clones, 87% of them singletons. The material sequenced was CD4+ or CD8+ T cells sorted from blood, taken in a trial of the OX40 agonist ivuxolimab. These receptors came from an adult with an advanced solid tumor such as melanoma, head and neck, liver or kidney cancer.

The V and J genes are TRBV5-5 and TRBJ1-4; D remains unclear. Trimming took off 6 bases at V and 13 bases at J, with 19 bases between the two ends. The germline CDR1 and CDR2 sequences are SGHKS and YYEKEE (reference sequence). This CDR3 contains 13 residues. The DNA for the CDR3 is TGTGCCAGCACCCAGACCGGAGCAGGTGGACTGTTTTTT. This gives the protein CASTQTGAGGLFF.

The chain uses TRBV10-3 and TRBJ2-2; D not certain. The CDR3 loop spans 12 amino acids. The V and J ends lost 11 bases and 3 bases respectively, with 10 bases between them. Germline values: CDR1 ENHRY, CDR2 SYGVKD. For the CDR3, the DNA is TGTGCCTCCGGCCGGGACACCGGGGAGCTGTTTTTT. Encoded protein: CASGRDTGELFF.

V usage is TRBV7-2 and J usage is TRBJ2-7, with TRBD2 as a possible D gene (7 bases). CDR3 size: 16 residues. Germline-derived CDR1 and CDR2 are SGHTA and FQGNSA. V was cut by 1 base and J by 4 bases, with 17 bases left in between. CDR3 DNA: TGTGCCAGCAGCTTAGAATTCACGGGGGGCGGGTACGAGCAGTACTTC. The encoded protein is CASSLEFTGGGYEQYF.

The chain carries TRBV9 and TRBJ1-3; a possible D gene is TRBD1 (5 bases). Germline CDR1 and CDR2: SGDLS and YYNGEE. CDR3 length: 13 amino acids. The V and J ends lost 7 bases and 2 bases respectively, with 10 bases between them. CDR3 protein: CASGGTTGNTIYF. The CDR3 coding sequence is TGTGCCAGCGGAGGGACCACTGGAAACACCATATATTTT.

V and J are TRBV10-2 and TRBJ2-1; tentative D call: TRBD2 (6 bases). CDR3 size: 14 residues. Deletions cut 6 bases from V and 8 bases from J, with 17 bases between. Germline values: CDR1 WSHSY, CDR2 SAAADI. In DNA form, the CDR3 reads TGCGCCAGCAGGACCCTCGGGGGTCGGGATGAGCAGTTCTTC. Amino acids: CASRTLGGRDEQFF.

This clone was seen a handful of times. The chain joins TRBV9 to TRBJ2-3; no clear D gene. V lost 0 bases, J lost 2 bases, and 1 base lay in between. The CDR3 contains 12 residues. CDR1 and CDR2 (germline): SGDLS, YYNGEE. The DNA for the CDR3 is TGTGCCAGCAGCGTAGCCACAGATACGCAGTATTTT. This codes for CASSVATDTQYF.

The J gene is TRBJ2-3, the V gene TRBV5-1, with D possibly being TRBD2 (6 bases). The CDR3 consists of 16 residues. V was pared by 4 bases and J by 2 bases, with 17 bases between. Germline V gene data show CDR1 as SGHRS and CDR2 as YFSETQ. The CDR3 sequence: CASSPADRGLTDTQYF. In DNA form, the CDR3 reads TGCGCCAGCAGCCCCGCTGACCGGGGACTCACAGATACGCAGTATTTT.

The chain joins TRBV10-3 to TRBJ2-3; possibly TRBD1 or TRBD2 for D (5 bases each). Germline V lookup: CDR1 ENHRY, CDR2 SYGVKD. The CDR3 length is 14 residues. Between the trimmed V and J ends, which lost 10 bases and 2 bases, there was a span of 16 bases. This CDR3 reads CATGVVGVTDTQYF. The DNA of the CDR3 is TGTGCCACGGGCGTTGTGGGGGTCACAGATACGCAGTATTTT.

This chain links TRBV2 with TRBJ1-4, with D possibly matching TRBD1 (5 bases). Germline-derived CDR1 and CDR2 are SNHLY and FYNNEI. V was cut by 0 bases and J by 10 bases, with 21 bases left in between. The CDR3 loop spans 17 amino acids. The CDR3 sequence is CASSEASNPRAVRKLFF. The DNA for the CDR3 is TGTGCCAGCAGTGAAGCGTCGAACCCCAGGGCGGTAAGAAAACTGTTTTTT.

This chain uses TRBV6-1 with TRBJ1-2; TRBD1 agrees at 7 bases. Germline V gives CDR1 MNHNS, CDR2 SASEGT. V shed 6 bases, J shed 3 bases, and the junction held 1 base outside the gene matches. The CDR3 is 12 amino acids. The CDR3 DNA is TGTGCCAGCAGGGGGACAGACTATGGCTACACCTTC. Encoded protein: CASRGTDYGYTF.

The chain employs TRBV7-8 and TRBJ1-5; D is perhaps TRBD1 (6 bases). With 0 bases removed from V and 1 base from J, the gap between germline ends came to 10 bases. This CDR3 region has 16 residues. The germline CDR1 and CDR2 sequences are SGHVS and FQNEAQ. CDR3: CASSLARGTSNQPQHF. CDR3 DNA: TGTGCCAGCAGCTTAGCGAGGGGGACGAGCAATCAGCCCCAGCATTTT. Together with reference TRBV7-8 and TRBJ1-5, the CDR3 gives the full variable domain: GAGVSQSPRYKVAKRGQDVALRCDPISGHVSLFWYQQALGQGPEFLTYFQNEAQLDKSGLPSDRFFAERPEGSVSTLKIQRTQQEDSAVYLCASSLARGTSNQPQHFGDGTRLSIL.

The genes are TRBV5-1 and TRBJ2-7; the D gene could be TRBD1 or TRBD2 (6 bases each). Deletions cut 4 bases from V and 4 bases from J, with 21 bases between. CDR3 size: 16 residues. Germline V gives CDR1 SGHRS, CDR2 YFSETQ. The CDR3 loop is CASSPEPSGGQYEQYF. CDR3 DNA: TGCGCCAGCAGCCCAGAACCTAGTGGGGGGCAATACGAGCAGTACTTC. Full variable domain (missing parts from reference TRBV5-1 and TRBJ2-7): KAGVTQTPRYLIKTRGQQVTLSCSPISGHRSVSWYQQTPGQGLQFLFEYFSETQRNKGNFPGRFSGRQFSNSRSEMNVSTLELGDSALYLCASSPEPSGGQYEQYFGPGTRLTVT.

The chain recombines TRBV6-5 with TRBJ1-2; 7 bases match TRBD1. V lost 5 bases to trimming and J lost 5 bases; unmatched junction nucleotides: 5. The CDR3 is 13 amino acids. Germline V lookup: CDR1 MNHEY, CDR2 SVGAGI. CDR3 region: CASSTGQSYGYTF. DNA of the CDR3: TGTGCCAGCAGTACGGGACAGTCTTATGGCTACACCTTC.

This clone has only a few counts. The chain combines TRBV7-9 with TRBJ1-2; D not resolved. The germline CDR1 and CDR2 sequences are SEHNR and FQNEAQ (reference sequence). The V and J ends lost 6 bases and 2 bases respectively, with 16 bases between them. The CDR3 sequence is 15 residues long. As DNA, the CDR3 is TGTGCCAGCAGTCCCCTCGGGGAGGGAAACTATGGCTACACCTTC. Protein: CASSPLGEGNYGYTF. The full variable domain, with the rest looked up from reference TRBV7-9 and TRBJ1-2, is DTGVSQNPRHKITKRGQNVTFRCDPISEHNRLYWYRQTLGQGPEFLTYFQNEAQLEKSRLLSDRFSAERPKGSFSTLEIQRTEQGDSAMYLCASSPLGEGNYGYTFGSGTRLTVV.

The rearrangement joins TRBV9 to TRBJ2-7; TRBD1 aligns across 11 bases. Trimming cost V 2 bases and J 4 bases; bases outside gene matches: 5. This CDR3 has 15 amino acids. Germline values: CDR1 SGDLS, CDR2 YYNGEE. The CDR3 is CASSVQDRGRYEQYF. The CDR3 DNA reads TGTGCCAGCAGCGTCCAGGACAGGGGGCGATACGAGCAGTACTTC.

The chain is built from TRBV5-4 and TRBJ2-3; D ambiguous. The CDR3 length is 16 residues. V was trimmed by 0 bases and J by 0 bases, leaving 11 bases between them. Germline V gene data show CDR1 as SGHNT and CDR2 as YYREEE (reference sequence). CDR3 in DNA: TGTGCCAGCAGCTTGGGAGTCTTATCTAGCACAGATACGCAGTATTTT. Its protein product is CASSLGVLSSTDTQYF.

This clone has just one count. The rearrangement links TRBV2 to TRBJ1-5, with a weak D call TRBD1 (5 bases). V was trimmed by 5 bases and J by 1 base, leaving 12 bases between them. CDR1 is SNHLY, CDR2 FYNNEI, per germline. The CDR3 contains 15 residues. CDR3 DNA sequence: TGTGCCAGCAGTCCTCAGGGTATGAGCAATCAGCCCCAGCATTTT. Protein product: CASSPQGMSNQPQHF.

CDR3 residues: CASSPTGASGFGEQYF. The CDR3 nucleotides are TGCGCCAGCAGCCCGACAGGGGCGTCCGGATTCGGCGAGCAGTACTTC. This rearrangement joins TRBV5-1 to TRBJ2-7; 8 bases line up with TRBD1. After removal of 4 bases from V and 6 bases from J, the junction contained 15 bases not matched to a gene. CDR1 is SGHRS and CDR2 is YFSETQ in the germline V gene. There are 16 residues in the CDR3.

In its sample, this clone is medium-sized. This chain connects TRBV2 to TRBJ1-1, with TRBD1 matching 8 bases. Per the germline V gene, CDR1 is SNHLY and CDR2 is FYNNEI. V dropped 7 bases and J dropped 4; count of bases not matched to a gene: 8. The CDR3 is 14 amino acids. The CDR3, as DNA: TGTGCCAGCATCGTCGACAGGGGAGGCACTGAAGCTTTCTTT. It yields the protein CASIVDRGGTEAFF.

The chain employs TRBV6-1 and TRBJ2-5, with 7 bases lining up with TRBD1. With V trimmed by 0 bases and J by 0 bases, 13 bases remained unmatched. The CDR3 is 19 residues long. Germline CDR1 is MNHNS and CDR2 is SASEGT. Here the CDR3 reads CASSEAPRTGLLYQETQYF. DNA for the CDR3: TGTGCCAGCAGTGAAGCTCCCCGGACAGGACTCCTGTACCAAGAGACCCAGTACTTC.

The V gene is TRBV9, the J gene TRBJ2-4; D unclear. V lost 5 bases and J 6 bases, leaving 15 bases between the germline ends. The CDR3 length is 14 residues. Germline V lookup: CDR1 SGDLS, CDR2 YYNGEE. The chain's CDR3 is CASSLMDPPNIQYF. The CDR3 DNA sequence: TGTGCCAGCAGTCTAATGGACCCGCCAAACATTCAGTACTTC.

The chain recombines TRBV4-1 with TRBJ2-3, with TRBD1 matching 9 bases. Losses at the gene ends were 5 bases for V and 4 bases for J; bases not matched to a gene: 7. The CDR3 is 15 amino acids. The germline CDR1 and CDR2 sequences are MGHRA and YSYEKL. CDR3 residues: CASSSGQGWSDTQYF. The CDR3 bases are TGCGCCAGCAGCTCGGGACAGGGATGGTCAGATACGCAGTATTTT.

This sequence joins TRBV5-1 and TRBJ2-5; D is ambiguous. The CDR3 sequence is 13 residues long. Germline CDR1 reads SGHRS; CDR2 reads YFSETQ. Trimming left V 2 bases short and J 1 base short, with 6 bases between. The CDR3 protein is CASSFLAQETQYF. The CDR3 coding sequence is TGCGCCAGCAGCTTTTTGGCCCAAGAGACCCAGTACTTC.

The V call is TRBV7-2, the J call TRBJ2-5; no definite D call. The end of the DNA aligns better with TRBJ2-7, so the J call may be wrong. The CDR3 is 12 residues long. Germline V gene sequence: CDR1 SGHTA, CDR2 FQGNSA. The CDR3 nucleotides read TGTGCCAGCAGCTCACAAATGGACGAGCAGTACTTC. Amino acid sequence: CASSSQMDEQYF.

This sequence joins TRBV10-2 and TRBJ2-5; the match to TRBD1 covers 11 bases. CDR1 and CDR2 from the germline V gene are WSHSY and SAAADI. V lost 4 bases to trimming and J lost 6 bases; unmatched junction nucleotides: 4. The CDR3 is made up of 14 amino acids. This CDR3 reads CASSGTGGGKTQYF. In nucleotides, the CDR3 is TGCGCCAGCAGTGGGACAGGGGGCGGAAAGACCCAGTACTTC.

V usage is TRBV7-3 and J usage is TRBJ2-3; a possible D gene is TRBD1 (5 bases). The CDR3 loop spans 12 amino acids. Deletions cut 8 bases from V and 1 base from J, with 7 bases between. Germline lookup yields CDR1 SGHTA and CDR2 FQGTGA. The CDR3 is CASGRGTDTQYF. The CDR3 coding sequence is TGTGCCAGCGGCAGGGGCACAGATACGCAGTATTTT.

This clone was picked up one time. Other nucleotide sequences from this sample produce the same CDR3. In DNA form, the CDR3 reads TGTGCCAGTAGTATTAGGGACGGGAACACTGAAGCTTTCTTT. Its translation is CASSIRDGNTEAFF. The rearrangement uses TRBV19 and TRBJ1-1, with D perhaps TRBD1 (5 bases). Germline lookup yields CDR1 LNHDA and CDR2 SQIVND (reference sequence). V was shortened by 3 bases and J by 1 base, with 9 bases between the two germline ends. The CDR3 covers 14 residues. The variable domain in full, with the rest retrieved from reference TRBV19 and TRBJ1-1, is DGGITQSPKYLFRKEGQNVTLSCEQNLNHDAMYWYRQDPGQGLRLIYYSQIVNDFQKGDIAEGYSVSREKKESFPLTVTSAQKNPTAFYLCASSIRDGNTEAFFGQGTRLTVV.

The CDR3 DNA follows: TGCGCCAGCAGCTTGGGGGGGCCTCCAGAGACCCAGTACTTC. Amino acid sequence: CASSLGGPPETQYF. The rearrangement joins TRBV5-1 to TRBJ2-5, with D tentatively TRBD1 (6 bases). Germline CDR1 reads SGHRS; CDR2 reads YFSETQ. This CDR3 has 14 amino acids. V dropped 0 bases and J dropped 4 bases, with 10 bases sitting between them.

Worth noting for this clone: An end of the junction differs from the germline gene, which may be a read error. The chain carries TRBV7-7 and TRBJ2-3; no clear D. The CDR3 contains 13 residues. Germline V gene sequence: CDR1 SSHAT, CDR2 FNYEAQ (reference sequence). The CDR3 region has the DNA TGTGCTAGCAGCTTTAAGGTCGCAGATACGCAGTATTTT. Translated: CASSFKVADTQYF.

The V and J genes are TRBV6-5 and TRBJ1-3; unclear D gene. CDR3 length: 15 amino acids. Trimming shortened V by 2 bases and J by 0 bases, and 8 bases separated the two germline ends. Per the germline V gene, CDR1 is MNHEY and CDR2 is SVGAGI. As DNA, the CDR3 is TGTGCCAGCAGTTACCTAGGGAGCTCTGGAAACACCATATATTTT. As protein: CASSYLGSSGNTIYF.

The gene calls are TRBV18 and TRBJ1-1; D is possibly TRBD1 (6 bases). V was cut by 8 bases and J by 6 bases, with 19 bases left in between. From germline, CDR1 is KGHSH and CDR2 LQKENI. The CDR3 runs to 14 residues. CDR3 bases: TGTGCCAGCCTACAAACAGGGTCGGGGGCTGAAGCTTTCTTT. It translates to CASLQTGSGAEAFF. Together with reference TRBV18 and TRBJ1-1, the CDR3 gives the full variable domain: NAGVMQNPRHLVRRRGQEARLRCSPMKGHSHVYWYRQLPEEGLKFMVYLQKENIIDESGMPKERFSAEFPKEGPSILRIQQVVRGDSAAYFCASLQTGSGAEAFFGQGTRLTVV.

The chain is built from TRBV14 and TRBJ1-2, with D unresolved. V lost 8 bases and J 8 bases, leaving 21 bases between the germline ends. This CDR3 spans 14 amino acids. Germline V CDR1 and CDR2: SGHDN, FVKESK. CDR3 residues: CASGPEGRKWGYTF. The CDR3 DNA is TGTGCCAGCGGCCCGGAAGGACGAAAGTGGGGCTACACCTTC.